This TCR beta chain was identified during a study of T cells in Graves' hyperthyroidism and ophthalmopathy. Study-wide findings and caveats: Separating ophthalmopathy from stable hyperthyroidism was achieved by a 13 V-J model. Ophthalmopathy got predicted by the model a median around 6.6 months before its onset.

Patients showing uncontrolled infection, other autoimmune disease, pregnancy or lactation were ineligible. CDR3 length: 13 residues. Germline values: CDR1 DFQATT, CDR2 SNEGSKA (reference sequence). As for this clonotype: Its antigen is not known.

From RNA transcripts, TCR beta CDR3 regions were amplified. Initially, a first-round RT-PCR of the TCR CDR3 employed the HTBI primer set. MiXCR, run by TCRdb on the multiplex PCR reads, gives a single entry per CDR3 protein. This sample yields 650,000 to 800,000 distinct CDR3 sequences, of which just under 45% are seen a single time; approximately 6.8% belongs to the top ten. The chain couples TRBV20-1 to TRBJ1-1, with 9 bases fitting TRBD1. The receptor was isolated from an adult man with Graves' disease, either hyperthyroidism or ophthalmopathy (not recorded which). Sample: peripheral blood or thyroid tissue (not recorded which). CDR3 DNA sequence: TGCAGAGGGGACAGGGCCATGAACACTGAAGCTTTCTTT. Translation gives CRGDRAMNTEAFF.